This T cell receptor beta chain is from a study of blood T cell repertoires in COVID-19. About the study: The study drew acute and convalescent COVID-19 samples from the United States, Italy and Spain. Sources were T cells, B-cell-depleted T cells, or PBMCs; the material itself was cDNA or gDNA.

V lost 4 bases and J lost 6, with 7 bases in between. This CDR3 has 12 amino acids. Germline lookup yields CDR1 SGHDN and CDR2 FVKESK. Per the study methods: How many nucleated cells were present was estimated from reference gene primer amplification. Measured with immunoSEQ multiplex PCR; TCRdb has only the in-frame clones, and not every one. V and J calls and clone size follow that table, whereas D and trimming were derived from the DNA. The table lists about 280,000 clones, around 90% of them singletons. This sequence joins TRBV14 and TRBJ2-1; D gene ambiguous. Sequencing was carried out using peripheral blood. The TCR originated in a man younger than 35 with active or convalescent COVID-19. This CDR3 is CASSPTGNEQFF. The CDR3 DNA is TGTGCCAGCAGCCCAACGGGCAATGAGCAGTTCTTC.